This is a list of T cell receptor beta chains from one sample in a study of T cells after yellow fever vaccination. TCRdb recomputed calls from the 5' RACE reads with MiXCR, one row per CDR3 protein. The table includes 400,000 to 450,000 distinct CDR3 sequences, approximately 18% detected once. The source was PBMCs, collected before the yellow fever booster vaccination. These receptors originate from a man younger than 30 who received the YFV17D yellow fever vaccine. Both conserved end residues are part of each CDR3. D genes are given only for firm matches. Clone size is shown for a subset of rows, as once, few, many or a class of expanded clone.

d_call clone_size j_call v_call cdr3_nt cdr3_aa
NA NA TRBJ2-3 TRBV3-1 TGTGCCAGCAGCCTCCTGGCGACTACAGGAGCTTCTAGCACAGATACGCAGTATTTT CASSLLATTGASSTDTQYF
NA NA TRBJ2-1 TRBV7-3 TGTGCCAGCAGCTTAGTAGGGGGGAACAATGAGCAGTTCTTC CASSLVGGNNEQFF
NA NA TRBJ2-4 TRBV18 TGTGCCAGCTCACCACCGTCCGGGCAGAGAAACATTCAGTACTTC CASSPPSGQRNIQYF
TRBD2 few TRBJ2-2 TRBV27 TGTGCCAGCAGATCCTTAGCGGGGGAATACACCGGGGAGCTGTTTTTT CASRSLAGEYTGELFF
TRBD1 few TRBJ2-1 TRBV6-6 TGTGCCAGCAGCCCCGACAGGGGGCATAGGGATGAGCAGTTCTTC CASSPDRGHRDEQFF
NA NA TRBJ1-5 TRBV20-1 TGCAGTGCTAGAGAAGACAGGCGCGGCAATCAGCCCCAGCATTTT CSAREDRRGNQPQHF
TRBD2 NA TRBJ2-2 TRBV7-6 TGTGCCAGCAGCTTAGCTTTGAGAGCGGGGGACACCGGGGAGCTGTTTTTT CASSLALRAGDTGELFF
NA few TRBJ1-6 TRBV4-3 TGCGCCAGCAGCTATGACCCCAACGGGGGTTCGGGTTCACCCCTCCACTTT CASSYDPNGGSGSPLHF
NA few TRBJ1-5 TRBV5-1 TGCGCCAGCAGCGTCGGGACAAATAGCAATCAGCCCCAGCATTTT CASSVGTNSNQPQHF
NA NA TRBJ1-2 TRBV28 TGTGCCAGCAGTTCTCAGGGATCTGGCTACACCTTC CASSSQGSGYTF
NA few TRBJ1-2 TRBV28 TGTGCCAGCAGTTTGAGAAGTGGGCTACTTAACTATGGCTACACCTTC CASSLRSGLLNYGYTF
NA few TRBJ2-2 TRBV12-3/TRBV12-4 TGTGCCAGCGGGGGATCGCGCCAGGTCGGGGAGCTGTTTTTT CASGGSRQVGELFF
NA few TRBJ1-1 TRBV6-5 TGTGCCAGCAGTTACCGCCCCGGGCCAGGTGGAACTGAAGCTTTCTTT CASSYRPGPGGTEAFF
TRBD1 NA TRBJ2-3 TRBV5-6 TGTGCCAGCAGCCTAAACGGACAGGGACATTTGGATACGCAGTATTTT CASSLNGQGHLDTQYF
NA few TRBJ1-1 TRBV12-3/TRBV12-4 TGTGCCAGCAGTTTGATCAGGGGAGCTGAAGCTTTCTTT CASSLIRGAEAFF
TRBD2 NA TRBJ2-3 TRBV7-6 TGTGCCAGCGGGGATCTAGCGGGGGGCCGCACAGATACGCAGTATTTT CASGDLAGGRTDTQYF
NA few TRBJ2-3 TRBV5-1 TGCGCCAGCAGCGGTGGGGCAGGGCGAGGAGATACGCAGTATTTT CASSGGAGRGDTQYF
NA NA TRBJ2-1 TRBV4-3 TGCGCCAGCAGCCAAGCCACAACAGGGGAGGGGTACAATGAGCAGTTCTTC CASSQATTGEGYNEQFF
TRBD1 NA TRBJ1-1 TRBV4-1 TGCGCCAGCAGCCCGACAGCCCTGACAGGGGATTTAGAAGCTTTCTTT CASSPTALTGDLEAFF
TRBD1 few TRBJ2-5 TRBV7-8 TGTGCCAGCAGCCAGGCCCGCAGGGGGCCAGAGACCCAGTACTTC CASSQARRGPETQYF
NA few TRBJ2-1 TRBV6-2/TRBV6-3 TGTGCCAGCAGTGACCCCGGACTTGCCAATGAGCAGTTCTTC CASSDPGLANEQFF
NA NA TRBJ1-1 TRBV6-5 TGTGCCAGCAGTTACAGTGGGTCTGAAGCTTTCTTT CASSYSGSEAFF
NA few TRBJ1-6 TRBV20-1 TGCAGTGCGAGGAGGGGTGACTATAATTCACCCCTCCACTTT CSARRGDYNSPLHF
NA few TRBJ2-1 TRBV6-4 TGTGCCAGCAGCTTAAGGCCTCAGCAGTTCTTC CASSLRPQQFF
NA NA TRBJ2-2 TRBV28 TGTGCCAGCTGGGACTTAGCTACCGGGGAGCTGTTTTTT CASWDLATGELFF
TRBD2 few TRBJ2-3 TRBV7-2 TGTGCCAGCAGCGGGATAGCGGGGGTATACACAGATACGCAGTATTTT CASSGIAGVYTDTQYF
NA NA TRBJ1-4 TRBV4-3 TGCGCCAGCAGCCAAGCAGAAGGAACTAATGAAAAACTGTTTTTT CASSQAEGTNEKLFF
NA NA TRBJ1-1 TRBV7-2 TGTGCCAGCAGAGTGGGGTTGGTCACTGAAGCTTTCTTT CASRVGLVTEAFF
TRBD1 NA TRBJ2-6 TRBV6-5 TGTGCCAGCAGTTACGTAGGGACAGGTCGAGGGGCCAACGTCCTGACTTTC CASSYVGTGRGANVLTF
NA NA TRBJ2-3 TRBV5-1 TGCGCCAGCAGCCTCTTAACTCCAATAAGGGATACGCAGTATTTT CASSLLTPIRDTQYF
TRBD2 few TRBJ2-5 TRBV9 TGTGCCAGCAGCGTAGGTCGTCGGGGGGGGTTCCAAGAGACCCAGTACTTC CASSVGRRGGFQETQYF
TRBD2 few TRBJ2-2 TRBV10-3 TGTGCCATCAGTGAGTCTAGCGGGGTCCTTAACACCGGGGAGCTGTTTTTT CAISESSGVLNTGELFF
TRBD1 NA TRBJ2-2 TRBV4-1 TGCGCCAGCAGAGCGGGACAGGGGCGGTCCGGGGAGCTGTTTTTT CASRAGQGRSGELFF
NA few TRBJ1-6 TRBV5-8 TGTGCCAGCAGCTTGTTCTGGATTTCCTATAATTCACCCCTCCACTTT CASSLFWISYNSPLHF
NA once TRBJ2-3 TRBV6-5 TGTGCCAGCAGTTACTCGGCCGGGGAGACAGATACGCAGTATTTT CASSYSAGETDTQYF
NA NA TRBJ2-1 TRBV20-1 TGCAGTGCTAGAGTAATCTCCTACAATGAGCAGTTCTTC CSARVISYNEQFF
NA NA TRBJ1-4 TRBV20-1 TGCAGTGCTAGACCCTACAGGATTGCGTCTAATGAAAAACTGTTTTTT CSARPYRIASNEKLFF
NA few TRBJ1-1 TRBV20-1 TGCAGTGCTACCGACACCTTCATGAACACTGAAGCTTTCTTT CSATDTFMNTEAFF
NA NA TRBJ2-1 TRBV5-1 TGCGCCAGCAGCTCAACAGCCAGCTCCTACAATGAGCAGTTCTTC CASSSTASSYNEQFF
NA NA TRBJ2-3 TRBV9 TGTGCCAGCAGCGTAGAGCCCGACGGGCCGCGCACAGATACGCAGTATTTT CASSVEPDGPRTDTQYF
NA few TRBJ2-2 TRBV12-5 TGTGCTAGTGGTTTGTGGGGTAGAACCGGGGAGCTGTTTTTT CASGLWGRTGELFF
NA NA TRBJ2-2 TRBV20-1 TGCAGTGCTACGACCGGGACAAACACCGGGGAGCTGTTTTTT CSATTGTNTGELFF
NA NA TRBJ1-2 TRBV29-1 TGCAGCGTTGAAGACCCCTTTCGAGGTGGCTACACCTTC CSVEDPFRGGYTF
TRBD1 NA TRBJ2-5 TRBV28 TGTGCCAGCCACAGGGGCCAAGAGACCCAGTACTTC CASHRGQETQYF
TRBD2 NA TRBJ2-1 TRBV28 TGTGCCAGCCAGCGGAGCGGGGGGTACAATGAGCAGTTCTTC CASQRSGGYNEQFF